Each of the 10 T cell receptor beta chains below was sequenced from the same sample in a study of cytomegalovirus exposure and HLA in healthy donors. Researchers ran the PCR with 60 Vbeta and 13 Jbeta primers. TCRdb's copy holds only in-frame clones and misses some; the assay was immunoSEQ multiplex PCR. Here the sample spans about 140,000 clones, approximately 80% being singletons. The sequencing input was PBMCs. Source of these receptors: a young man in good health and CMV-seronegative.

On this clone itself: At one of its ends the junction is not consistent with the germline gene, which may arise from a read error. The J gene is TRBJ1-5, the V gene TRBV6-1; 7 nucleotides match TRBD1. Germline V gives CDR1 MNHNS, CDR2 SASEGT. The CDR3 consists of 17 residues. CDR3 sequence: CASCDRVRARSNQPQHF. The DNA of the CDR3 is TGTGCCAGCTGTGACAGGGTTAGGGCCAGGAGCAATCAGCCCCAGCATTTT.

The CDR3 coding sequence is TGTGCCAGCCACTCGCAGGGGAGAGGGAACACTGAAGCTTTCTTT. Its translation is CASHSQGRGNTEAFF. The chain has TRBV6-6 and TRBJ1-1, with D possibly being TRBD1 (6 bases). The V gene lost 8 bases and the J gene lost 1 base, with 17 bases spanning the gap. The CDR3 runs to 15 residues. CDR1 is MNHNY, CDR2 SVGAGI, per germline (reference sequence).

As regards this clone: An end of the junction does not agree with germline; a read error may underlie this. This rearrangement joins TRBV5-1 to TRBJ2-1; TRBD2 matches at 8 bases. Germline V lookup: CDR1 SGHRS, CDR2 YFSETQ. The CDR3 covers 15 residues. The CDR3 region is CASSNSGNSCNEQFF. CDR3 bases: TGCGCCAGCAGCAATAGCGGGAACTCCTGCAATGAGCAGTTCTTC.

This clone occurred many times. CDR3 nucleotides: TGTGCCAGCAGTCAACTTAGCGGGGAGCTGTTTTTT. Translating it yields CASSQLSGELFF. The rearrangement uses TRBV6-5 and TRBJ2-2, with D hard to call. This CDR3 spans 12 amino acids. CDR1 MNHEY and CDR2 SVGAGI come from the germline V gene. The germline V and J ends were trimmed by 5 bases and 7 bases, with 8 bases remaining between them.

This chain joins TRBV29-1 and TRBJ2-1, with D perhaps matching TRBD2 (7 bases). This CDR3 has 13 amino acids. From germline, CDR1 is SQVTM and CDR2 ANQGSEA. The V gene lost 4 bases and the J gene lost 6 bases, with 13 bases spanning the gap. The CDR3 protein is CSVGQGGGNEQFF. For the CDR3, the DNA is TGCAGCGTTGGGCAGGGAGGGGGCAATGAGCAGTTCTTC.

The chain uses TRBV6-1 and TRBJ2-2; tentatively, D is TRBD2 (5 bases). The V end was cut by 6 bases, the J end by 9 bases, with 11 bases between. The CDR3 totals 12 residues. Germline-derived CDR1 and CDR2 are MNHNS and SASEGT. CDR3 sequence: CASREVSRELFF. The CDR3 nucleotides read TGTGCCAGCAGGGAGGTGTCGCGGGAGCTGTTTTTT.

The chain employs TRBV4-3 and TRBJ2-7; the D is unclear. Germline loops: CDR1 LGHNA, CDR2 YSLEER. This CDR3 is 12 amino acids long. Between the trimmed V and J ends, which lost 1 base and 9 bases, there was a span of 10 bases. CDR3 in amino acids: CASSQGRSRQYF. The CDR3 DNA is TGCGCCAGCAGCCAAGGTCGGTCGAGGCAGTACTTC.

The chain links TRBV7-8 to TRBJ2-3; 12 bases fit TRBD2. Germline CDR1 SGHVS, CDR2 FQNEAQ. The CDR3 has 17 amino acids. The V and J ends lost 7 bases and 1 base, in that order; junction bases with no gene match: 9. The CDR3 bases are TGTGCCAGCAAGAGGCTAGCGGGAGGGCCCGGCACAGATACGCAGTATTTT. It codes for CASKRLAGGPGTDTQYF.

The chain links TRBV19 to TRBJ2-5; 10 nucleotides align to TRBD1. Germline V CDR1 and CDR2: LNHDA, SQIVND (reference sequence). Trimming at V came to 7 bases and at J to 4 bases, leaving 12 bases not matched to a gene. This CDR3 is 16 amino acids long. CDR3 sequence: CASTSLAGQGSETQYF. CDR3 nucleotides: TGTGCCAGTACCTCCTTAGCGGGACAGGGGTCAGAGACCCAGTACTTC.

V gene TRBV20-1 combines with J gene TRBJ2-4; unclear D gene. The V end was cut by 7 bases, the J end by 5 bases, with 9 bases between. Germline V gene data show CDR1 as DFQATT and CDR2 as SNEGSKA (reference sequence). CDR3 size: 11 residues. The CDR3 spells CSVRYQNIQYF. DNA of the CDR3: TGCAGTGTGAGGTACCAAAACATTCAGTACTTC.